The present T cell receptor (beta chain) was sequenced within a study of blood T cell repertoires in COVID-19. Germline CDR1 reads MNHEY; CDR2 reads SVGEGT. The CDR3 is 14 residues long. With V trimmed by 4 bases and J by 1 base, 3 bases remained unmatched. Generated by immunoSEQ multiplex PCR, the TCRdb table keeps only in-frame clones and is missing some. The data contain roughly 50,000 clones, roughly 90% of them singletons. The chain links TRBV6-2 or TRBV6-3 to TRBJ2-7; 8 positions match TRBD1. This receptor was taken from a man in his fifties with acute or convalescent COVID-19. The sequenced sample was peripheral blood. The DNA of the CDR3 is TGTGCCAGCAGTTTACAGGGGGGATCCTACGAGCAGTACTTC. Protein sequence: CASSLQGGSYEQYF.